This T cell receptor beta chain was identified during a study of T cell changes during pregnancy in multiple sclerosis. Profiled with immunoSEQ multiplex PCR; TCRdb holds only in-frame clones, not every one. This table has around 50,000 clones, around 92% appearing once. Per germline, CDR1 SGHVS and CDR2 FQNEAQ. The CDR3 consists of 14 residues. V gave up 2 bases and J gave up 7 bases, with 14 bases separating them. Specimen: CD4+ T cells from peripheral blood mononuclear cells, collected in the third trimester of pregnancy. The source of this sequence is a female donor with multiple sclerosis, enrolled in a pregnancy study. This chain uses TRBV7-8 with TRBJ1-2; D remains unclear. The CDR3 DNA is TGTGCCAGCAGCTTACGTGGTGAGGGTCGTGGCTACACCTTC. Protein sequence: CASSLRGEGRGYTF. The full variable domain, completed using reference TRBV7-8 and TRBJ1-2, is GAGVSQSPRYKVAKRGQDVALRCDPISGHVSLFWYQQALGQGPEFLTYFQNEAQLDKSGLPSDRFFAERPEGSVSTLKIQRTQQEDSAVYLCASSLRGEGRGYTFGSGTRLTVV.